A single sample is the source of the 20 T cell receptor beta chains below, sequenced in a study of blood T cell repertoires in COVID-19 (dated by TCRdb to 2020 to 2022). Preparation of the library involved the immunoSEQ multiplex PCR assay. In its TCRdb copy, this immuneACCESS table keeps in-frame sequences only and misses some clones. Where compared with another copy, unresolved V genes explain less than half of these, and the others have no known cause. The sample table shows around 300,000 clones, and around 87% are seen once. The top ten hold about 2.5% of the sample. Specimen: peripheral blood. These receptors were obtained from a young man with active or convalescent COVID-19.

The CDR3 is CASSPPNRGKETQYF. The CDR3 bases are TGTGCCAGCTCACCACCGAACAGGGGAAAAGAGACCCAGTACTTC. The chain is built from TRBV18 and TRBJ2-5, with 7 bases identical to TRBD1. Per the germline V gene, CDR1 is KGHSH and CDR2 is LQKENI. The CDR3 has 15 amino acids. V shed 0 bases, J shed 3 bases, and the junction held 4 bases outside the gene matches.

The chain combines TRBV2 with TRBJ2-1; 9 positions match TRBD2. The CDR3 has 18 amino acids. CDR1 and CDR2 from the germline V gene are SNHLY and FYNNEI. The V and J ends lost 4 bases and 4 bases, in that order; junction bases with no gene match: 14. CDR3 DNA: TGTGCCAGCAGTGTCACGGGACTAGCCAAAAGGTGGTACAATGAGCAGTTCTTC. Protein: CASSVTGLAKRWYNEQFF.

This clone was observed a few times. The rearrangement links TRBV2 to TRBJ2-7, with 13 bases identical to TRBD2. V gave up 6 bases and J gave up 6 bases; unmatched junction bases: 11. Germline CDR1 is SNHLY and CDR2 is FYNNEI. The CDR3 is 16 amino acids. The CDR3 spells CASRTTSGRASGEQYF. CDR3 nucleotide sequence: TGTGCCAGCAGGACTACTAGCGGGAGGGCCTCTGGCGAGCAGTACTTC.

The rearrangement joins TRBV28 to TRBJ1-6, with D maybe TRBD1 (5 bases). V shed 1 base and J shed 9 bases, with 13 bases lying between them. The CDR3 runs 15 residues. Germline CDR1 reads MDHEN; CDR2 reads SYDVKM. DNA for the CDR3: TGTGCCAGCAGTTTATATCAGGGCGTAAGTTCACCCCTCCACTTT. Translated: CASSLYQGVSSPLHF.

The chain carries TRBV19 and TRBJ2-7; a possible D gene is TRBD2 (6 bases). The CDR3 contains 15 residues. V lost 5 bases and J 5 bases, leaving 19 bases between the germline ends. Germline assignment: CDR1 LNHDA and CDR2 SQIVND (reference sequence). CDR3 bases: TGTGCCAGTAGTCCCCTTGGGCGCGGGAAAGACGAGCAGTACTTC. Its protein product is CASSPLGRGKDEQYF.

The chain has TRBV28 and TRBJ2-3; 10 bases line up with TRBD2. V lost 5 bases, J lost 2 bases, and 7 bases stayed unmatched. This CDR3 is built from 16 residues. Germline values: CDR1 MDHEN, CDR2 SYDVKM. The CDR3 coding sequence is TGTGCCAGCAGTCCCGGACTAGCGGAACACACAGATACGCAGTATTTT. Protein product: CASSPGLAEHTDTQYF. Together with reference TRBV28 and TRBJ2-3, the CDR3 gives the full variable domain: DVKVTQSSRYLVKRTGEKVFLECVQDMDHENMFWYRQDPGLGLRLIYFSYDVKMKEKGDIPEGYSVSREKKERFSLILESASTNQTSMYLCASSPGLAEHTDTQYFGPGTRLTVL.

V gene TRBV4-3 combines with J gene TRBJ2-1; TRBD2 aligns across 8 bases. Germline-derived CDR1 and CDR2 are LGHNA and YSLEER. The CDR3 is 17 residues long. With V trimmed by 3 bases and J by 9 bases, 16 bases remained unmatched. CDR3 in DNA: TGCGCCAGCAGCCAGGACCCCGGAGGGGCGGGGGGTGGTGAGCAGTTCTTC. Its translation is CASSQDPGGAGGGEQFF.

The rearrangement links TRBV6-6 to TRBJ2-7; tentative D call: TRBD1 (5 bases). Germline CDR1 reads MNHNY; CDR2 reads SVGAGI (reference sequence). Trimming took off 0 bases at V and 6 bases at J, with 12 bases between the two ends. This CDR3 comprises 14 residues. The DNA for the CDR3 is TGTGCCAGCAGTTACTCTCAGGGAATTTCCGAGCAGTACTTC. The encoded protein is CASSYSQGISEQYF.

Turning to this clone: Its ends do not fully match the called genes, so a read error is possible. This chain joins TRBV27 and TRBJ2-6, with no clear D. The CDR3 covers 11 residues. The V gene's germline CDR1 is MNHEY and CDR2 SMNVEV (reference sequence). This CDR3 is CATSRANVLTF. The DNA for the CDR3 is TGTGCCACCTCTCGGGCCAACGTCCTGACTTTC.

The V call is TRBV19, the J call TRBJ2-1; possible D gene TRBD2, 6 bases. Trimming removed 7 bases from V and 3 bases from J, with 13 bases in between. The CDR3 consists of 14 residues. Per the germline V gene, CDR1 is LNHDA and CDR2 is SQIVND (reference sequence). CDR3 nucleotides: TGTGCCAGTACACCCGTGGGGGGCTACAATGAGCAGTTCTTC. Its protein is CASTPVGGYNEQFF.

CDR3 loop: CASSRSGGEFYEQYF. The CDR3 bases are TGTGCCAGCAGCCGTAGCGGGGGGGAATTCTACGAGCAGTACTTC. The V call is TRBV6-2 or TRBV6-3, the J call TRBJ2-7; 11 bases match TRBD2. The germline V gene has CDR1 MNHEY and CDR2 SVGEGT. CDR3 size: 15 residues. V lost 6 bases, J lost 3 bases, and 7 bases stayed unmatched.

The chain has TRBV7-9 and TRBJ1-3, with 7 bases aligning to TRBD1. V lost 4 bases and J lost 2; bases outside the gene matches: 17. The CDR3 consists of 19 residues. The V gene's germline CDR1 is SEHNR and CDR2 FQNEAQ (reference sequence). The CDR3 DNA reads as TGTGCCAGCAGCTCCGCATTCCCACCTGAGGACAGGACTGGAAACACCATATATTTT. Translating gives CASSSAFPPEDRTGNTIYF.

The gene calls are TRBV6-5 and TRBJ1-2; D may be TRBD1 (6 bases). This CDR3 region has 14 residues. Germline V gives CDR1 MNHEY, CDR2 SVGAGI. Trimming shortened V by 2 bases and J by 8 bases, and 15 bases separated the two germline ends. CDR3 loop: CASSYRWGRGGYTF. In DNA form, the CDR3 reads TGTGCCAGCAGTTACCGTTGGGGGCGCGGGGGCTACACCTTC.

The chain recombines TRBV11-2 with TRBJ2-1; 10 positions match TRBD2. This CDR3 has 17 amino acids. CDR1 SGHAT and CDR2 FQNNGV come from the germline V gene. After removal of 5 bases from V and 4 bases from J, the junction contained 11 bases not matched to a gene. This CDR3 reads CASSHSSGLAAYNEQFF. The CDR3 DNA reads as TGTGCCAGCAGCCACAGTTCCGGACTAGCGGCATACAATGAGCAGTTCTTC.

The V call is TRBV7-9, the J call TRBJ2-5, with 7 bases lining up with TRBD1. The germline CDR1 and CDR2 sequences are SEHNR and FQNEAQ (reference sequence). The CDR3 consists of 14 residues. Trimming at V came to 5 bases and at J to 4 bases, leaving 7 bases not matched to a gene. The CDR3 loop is CASSDRVNLETQYF. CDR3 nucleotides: TGTGCCAGCAGCGACAGGGTGAACCTAGAGACCCAGTACTTC. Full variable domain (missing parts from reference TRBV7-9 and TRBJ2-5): DTGVSQNPRHKITKRGQNVTFRCDPISEHNRLYWYRQTLGQGPEFLTYFQNEAQLEKSRLLSDRFSAERPKGSFSTLEIQRTEQGDSAMYLCASSDRVNLETQYFGPGTRLLVL.

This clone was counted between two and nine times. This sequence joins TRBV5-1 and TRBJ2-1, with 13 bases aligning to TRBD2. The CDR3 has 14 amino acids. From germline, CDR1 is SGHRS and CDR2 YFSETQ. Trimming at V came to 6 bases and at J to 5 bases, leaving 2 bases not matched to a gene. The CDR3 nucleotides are TGCGCCAGCACGGGACTAGCGGGAAACAATGAGCAGTTCTTC. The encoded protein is CASTGLAGNNEQFF.

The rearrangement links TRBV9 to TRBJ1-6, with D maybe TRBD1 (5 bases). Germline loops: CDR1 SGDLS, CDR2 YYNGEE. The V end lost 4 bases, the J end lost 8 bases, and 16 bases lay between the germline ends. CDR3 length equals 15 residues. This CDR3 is CASSPPGSMDSPLHF. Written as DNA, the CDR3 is TGTGCCAGCAGCCCCCCAGGGTCTATGGATTCACCCCTCCACTTT.

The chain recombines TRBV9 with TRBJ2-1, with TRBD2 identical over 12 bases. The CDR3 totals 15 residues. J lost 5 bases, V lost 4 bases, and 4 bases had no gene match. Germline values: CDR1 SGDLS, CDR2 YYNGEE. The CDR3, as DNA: TGTGCCAGCAGCCCCCGGACTAGCGGGGACAATGAGCAGTTCTTC. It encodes CASSPRTSGDNEQFF.

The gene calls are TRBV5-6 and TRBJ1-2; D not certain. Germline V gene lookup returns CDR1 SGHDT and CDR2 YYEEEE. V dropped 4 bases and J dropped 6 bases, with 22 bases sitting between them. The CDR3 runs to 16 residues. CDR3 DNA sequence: TGTGCCAGCAGCCCCAACCCGTCCCAGGTCGTAAATGGCTACACCTTC. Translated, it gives CASSPNPSQVVNGYTF. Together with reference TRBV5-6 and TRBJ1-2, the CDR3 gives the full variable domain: DAGVTQSPTHLIKTRGQQVTLRCSPKSGHDTVSWYQQALGQGPQFIFQYYEEEERQRGNFPDRFSGHQFPNYSSELNVNALLLGDSALYLCASSPNPSQVVNGYTFGSGTRLTVV.

CDR3 DNA: TGTGCCAGCAGTTTGGGTGATGGAGCCCTCTACGAGCAGTACTTC. This encodes CASSLGDGALYEQYF. The chain combines TRBV6-5 with TRBJ2-7; no clear D gene. Germline lookup yields CDR1 MNHEY and CDR2 SVGAGI. Trimming took 4 bases from V and 3 from J, leaving 16 bases between them. This CDR3 is 15 amino acids long.